This T cell receptor beta chain was found in a study of cytomegalovirus exposure and HLA in healthy donors. General study findings and limits: Associated with cytomegalovirus, according to the listing, were 150 to 200 TCR beta chains.

As for this clone: Antigen unknown.

Profiled with immunoSEQ multiplex PCR; TCRdb holds only in-frame clones, not every one. The table includes 200,000 to 250,000 clones, approximately 80% detected once. The CDR3 runs 12 residues. Per the germline V gene, CDR1 is GTSNPN and CDR2 is SVGIG (reference sequence). V lost 0 bases, J lost 5 bases, and 5 bases lay in between. V usage is TRBV30 and J usage is TRBJ2-1; no firm D call. Sequenced sample: PBMCs. This sequence was found in a woman in her thirties in good health and CMV-seropositive. For the CDR3, the DNA is TGTGCCTGGAGTGTACGGAACAATGAGCAGTTCTTC. Encoded protein: CAWSVRNNEQFF.